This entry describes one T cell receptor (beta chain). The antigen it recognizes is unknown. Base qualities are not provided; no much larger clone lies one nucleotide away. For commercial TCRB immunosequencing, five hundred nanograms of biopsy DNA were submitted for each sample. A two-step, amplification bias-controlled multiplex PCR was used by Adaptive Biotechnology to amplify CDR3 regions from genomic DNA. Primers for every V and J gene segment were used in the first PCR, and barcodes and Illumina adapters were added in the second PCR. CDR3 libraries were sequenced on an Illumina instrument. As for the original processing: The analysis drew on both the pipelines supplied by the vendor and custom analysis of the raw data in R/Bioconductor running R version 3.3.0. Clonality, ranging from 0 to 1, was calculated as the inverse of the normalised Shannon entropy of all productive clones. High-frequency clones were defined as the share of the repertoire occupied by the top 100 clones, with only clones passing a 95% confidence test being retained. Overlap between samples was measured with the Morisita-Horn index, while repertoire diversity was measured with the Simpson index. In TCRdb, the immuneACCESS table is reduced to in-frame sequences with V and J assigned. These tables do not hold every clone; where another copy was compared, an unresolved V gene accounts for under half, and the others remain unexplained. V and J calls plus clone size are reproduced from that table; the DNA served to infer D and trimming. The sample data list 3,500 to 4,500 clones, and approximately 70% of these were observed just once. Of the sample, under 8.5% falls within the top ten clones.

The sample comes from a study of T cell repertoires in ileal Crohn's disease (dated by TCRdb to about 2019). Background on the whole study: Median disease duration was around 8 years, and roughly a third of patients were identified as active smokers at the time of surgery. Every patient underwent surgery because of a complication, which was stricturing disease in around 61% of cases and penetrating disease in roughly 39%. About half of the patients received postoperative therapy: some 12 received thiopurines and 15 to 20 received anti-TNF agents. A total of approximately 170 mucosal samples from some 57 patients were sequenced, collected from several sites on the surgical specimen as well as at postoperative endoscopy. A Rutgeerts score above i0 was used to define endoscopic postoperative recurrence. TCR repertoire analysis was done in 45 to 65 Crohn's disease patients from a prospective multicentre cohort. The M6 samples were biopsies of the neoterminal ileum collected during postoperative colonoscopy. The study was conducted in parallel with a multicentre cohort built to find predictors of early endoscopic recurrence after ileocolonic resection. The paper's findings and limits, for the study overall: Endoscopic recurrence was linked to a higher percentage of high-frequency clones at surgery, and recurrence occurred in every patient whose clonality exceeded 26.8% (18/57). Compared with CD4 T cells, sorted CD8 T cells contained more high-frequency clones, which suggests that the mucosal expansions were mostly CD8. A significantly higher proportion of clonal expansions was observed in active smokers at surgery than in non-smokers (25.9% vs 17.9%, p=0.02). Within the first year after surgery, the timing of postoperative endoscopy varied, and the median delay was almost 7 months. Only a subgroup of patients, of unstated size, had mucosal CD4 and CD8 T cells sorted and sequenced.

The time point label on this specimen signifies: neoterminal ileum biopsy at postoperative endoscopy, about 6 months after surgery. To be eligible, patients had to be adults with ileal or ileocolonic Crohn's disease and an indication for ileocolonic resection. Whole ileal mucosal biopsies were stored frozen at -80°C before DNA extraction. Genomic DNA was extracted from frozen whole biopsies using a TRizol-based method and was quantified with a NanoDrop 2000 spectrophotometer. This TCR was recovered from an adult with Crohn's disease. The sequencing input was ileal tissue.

The sequenced DNA: TGCGCCAGCAGCGCGGGACAGGGGAGCCAAGAGACCCAGTACTTC. This translates into CASSAGQGSQETQYF. This receptor chain uses TRBV5-1 and TRBJ2-5; 10 junctional bases match TRBD1. Trimming takes 4 bases off V and 1 base off J; junction bases not matched to a gene: 4. From cysteine to phenylalanine, the CDR3 is 15 amino acids long. Solely the CDR3 DNA is kept, with 45 bases framed from the first base. The germline V gene gives CDR1 as SGHRS and CDR2 as YFSETQ. Supplemented by the reference TRBV5-1 and TRBJ2-5 proteins around the CDR3, the complete variable domain is KAGVTQTPRYLIKTRGQQVTLSCSPISGHRSVSWYQQTPGQGLQFLFEYFSETQRNKGNFPGRFSGRQFSNSRSEMNVSTLELGDSALYLCASSAGQGSQETQYFGPGTRLLVL.